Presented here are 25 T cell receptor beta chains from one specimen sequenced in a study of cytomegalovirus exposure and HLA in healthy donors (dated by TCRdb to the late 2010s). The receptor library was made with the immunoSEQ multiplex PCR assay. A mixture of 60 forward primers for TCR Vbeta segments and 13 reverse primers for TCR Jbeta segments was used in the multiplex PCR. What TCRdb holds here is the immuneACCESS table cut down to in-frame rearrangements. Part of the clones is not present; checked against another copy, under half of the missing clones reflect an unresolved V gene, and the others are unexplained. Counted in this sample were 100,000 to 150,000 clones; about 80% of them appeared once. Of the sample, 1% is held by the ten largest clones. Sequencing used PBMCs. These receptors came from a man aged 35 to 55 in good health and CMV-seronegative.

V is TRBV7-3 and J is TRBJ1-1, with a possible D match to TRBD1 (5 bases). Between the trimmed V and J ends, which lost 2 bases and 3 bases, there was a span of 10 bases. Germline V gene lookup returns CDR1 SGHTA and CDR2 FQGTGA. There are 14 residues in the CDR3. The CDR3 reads CASSLLGEDTEAFF. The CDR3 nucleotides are TGTGCCAGCAGCTTATTGGGGGAGGACACTGAAGCTTTCTTT.

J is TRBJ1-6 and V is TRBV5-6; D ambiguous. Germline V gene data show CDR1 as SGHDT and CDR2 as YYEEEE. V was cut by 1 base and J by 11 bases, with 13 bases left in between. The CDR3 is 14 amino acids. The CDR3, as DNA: TGTGCCAGCAGCTTGTCCCGGGATCTGACACCCCTCCACTTT. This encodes CASSLSRDLTPLHF.

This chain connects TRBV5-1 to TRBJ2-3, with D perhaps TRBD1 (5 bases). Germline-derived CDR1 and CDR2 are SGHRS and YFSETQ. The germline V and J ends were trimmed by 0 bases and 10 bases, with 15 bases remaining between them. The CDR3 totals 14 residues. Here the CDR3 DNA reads TGCGCCAGCAGCTTGGGGGCGGCCCTGGGGCCGCAGTATTTT. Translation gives CASSLGAALGPQYF.

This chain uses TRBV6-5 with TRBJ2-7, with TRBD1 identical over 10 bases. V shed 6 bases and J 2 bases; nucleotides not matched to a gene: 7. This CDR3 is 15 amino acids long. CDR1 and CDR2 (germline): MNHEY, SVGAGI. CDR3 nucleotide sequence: TGTGCCAGCAGCCCCGGGACAGGGGAAACCTACGAGCAGTACTTC. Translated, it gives CASSPGTGETYEQYF.

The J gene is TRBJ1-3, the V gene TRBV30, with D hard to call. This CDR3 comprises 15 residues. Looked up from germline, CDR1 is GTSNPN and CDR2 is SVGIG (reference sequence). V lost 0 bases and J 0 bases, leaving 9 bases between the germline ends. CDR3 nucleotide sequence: TGTGCCTGGAGTGTTTCGCTCAGCTCTGGAAACACCATATATTTT. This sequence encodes CAWSVSLSSGNTIYF.

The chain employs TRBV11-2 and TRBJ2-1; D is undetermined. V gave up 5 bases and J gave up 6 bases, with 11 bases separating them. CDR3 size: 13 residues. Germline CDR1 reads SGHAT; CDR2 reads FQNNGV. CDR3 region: CASSPLLANEQFF. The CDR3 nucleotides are TGTGCCAGCAGCCCACTATTGGCCAATGAGCAGTTCTTC.

The CDR3 loop is CASSALGPNTGELFF. DNA of the CDR3: TGTGCCAGCAGTGCTTTGGGCCCGAACACCGGGGAGCTGTTTTTT. J is TRBJ2-2 and V is TRBV6-1; no reliable D call. Germline V lookup: CDR1 MNHNS, CDR2 SASEGT. The CDR3 is 15 residues long. V gave up 4 bases and J gave up 0 bases, with 9 bases separating them.

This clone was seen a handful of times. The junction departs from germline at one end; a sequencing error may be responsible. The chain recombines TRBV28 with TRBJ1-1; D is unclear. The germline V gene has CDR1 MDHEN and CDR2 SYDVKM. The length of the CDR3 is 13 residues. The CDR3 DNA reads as TGTGCCAGCAGGACCCCGGGAGCCTCTGAGGCTTTCTTT. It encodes CASRTPGASEAFF.

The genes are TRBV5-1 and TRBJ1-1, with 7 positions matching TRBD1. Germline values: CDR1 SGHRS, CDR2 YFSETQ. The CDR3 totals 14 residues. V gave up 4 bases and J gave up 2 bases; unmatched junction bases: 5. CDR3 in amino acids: CASSTGQANTEAFF. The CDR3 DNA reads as TGCGCCAGCAGCACCGGACAGGCAAACACTGAAGCTTTCTTT.

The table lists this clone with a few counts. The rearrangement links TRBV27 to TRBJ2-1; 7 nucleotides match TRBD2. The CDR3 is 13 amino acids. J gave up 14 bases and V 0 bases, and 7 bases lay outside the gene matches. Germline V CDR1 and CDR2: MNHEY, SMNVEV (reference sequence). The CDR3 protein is CASSLSLGTIKFF. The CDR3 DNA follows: TGTGCCAGCAGTTTATCCCTCGGGACTATAAAGTTCTTC.

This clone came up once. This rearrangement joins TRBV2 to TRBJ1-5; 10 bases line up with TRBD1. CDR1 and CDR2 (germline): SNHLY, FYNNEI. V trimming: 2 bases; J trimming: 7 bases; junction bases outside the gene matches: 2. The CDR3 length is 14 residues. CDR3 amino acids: CASSELDRGQPQHF. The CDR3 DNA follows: TGTGCCAGCAGTGAATTGGACAGGGGGCAGCCCCAGCATTTT.

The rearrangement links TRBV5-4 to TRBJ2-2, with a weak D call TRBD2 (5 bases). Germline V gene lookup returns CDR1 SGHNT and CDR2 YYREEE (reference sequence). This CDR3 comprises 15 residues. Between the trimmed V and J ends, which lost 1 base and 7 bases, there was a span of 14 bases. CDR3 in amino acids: CASSLWLLGGGELFF. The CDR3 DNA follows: TGTGCCAGCAGCTTGTGGCTACTCGGAGGCGGGGAGCTGTTTTTT.

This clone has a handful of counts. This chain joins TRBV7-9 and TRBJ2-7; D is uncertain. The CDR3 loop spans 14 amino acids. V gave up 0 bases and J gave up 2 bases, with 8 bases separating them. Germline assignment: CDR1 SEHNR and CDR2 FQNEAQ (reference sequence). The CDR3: CASSLALTTYEQYF. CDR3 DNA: TGTGCCAGCAGCTTAGCGCTTACTACCTACGAGCAGTACTTC.

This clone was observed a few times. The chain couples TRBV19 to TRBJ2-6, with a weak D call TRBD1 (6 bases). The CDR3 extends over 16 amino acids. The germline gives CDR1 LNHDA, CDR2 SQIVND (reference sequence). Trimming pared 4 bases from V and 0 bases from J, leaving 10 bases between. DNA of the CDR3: TGTGCCAGTAGTACGGACAGTGGCTCTGGGGCCAACGTCCTGACTTTC. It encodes CASSTDSGSGANVLTF.

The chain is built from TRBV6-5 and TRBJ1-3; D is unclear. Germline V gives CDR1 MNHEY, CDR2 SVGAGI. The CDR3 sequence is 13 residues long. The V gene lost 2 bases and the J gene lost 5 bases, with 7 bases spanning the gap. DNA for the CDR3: TGTGCCAGCAGTTACGAACAAAGAAACACCATATATTTT. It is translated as CASSYEQRNTIYF.

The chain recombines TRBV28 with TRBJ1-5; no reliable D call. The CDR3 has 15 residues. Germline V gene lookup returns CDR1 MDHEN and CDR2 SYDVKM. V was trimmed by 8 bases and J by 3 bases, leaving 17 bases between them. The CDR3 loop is CASRGVRGFNQPQHF. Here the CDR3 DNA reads TGTGCCAGCCGCGGGGTAAGAGGTTTCAATCAGCCCCAGCATTTT.

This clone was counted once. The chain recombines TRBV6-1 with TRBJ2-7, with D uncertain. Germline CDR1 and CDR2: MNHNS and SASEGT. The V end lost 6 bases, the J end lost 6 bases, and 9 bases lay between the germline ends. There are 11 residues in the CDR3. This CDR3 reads CASRSQREQYF. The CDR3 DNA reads TGTGCCAGCAGAAGTCAGCGCGAGCAGTACTTC.

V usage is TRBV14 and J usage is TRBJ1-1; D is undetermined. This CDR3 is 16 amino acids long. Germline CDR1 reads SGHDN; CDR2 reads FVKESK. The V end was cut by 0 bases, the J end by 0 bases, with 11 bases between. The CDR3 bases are TGTGCCAGCAGCCAAGATCGCGGAAAATTGAACACTGAAGCTTTCTTT. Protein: CASSQDRGKLNTEAFF.

Here the CDR3 DNA reads TGTGCCAGCAGCAAAGACGGGACTAGCCAGTATTTT. This sequence encodes CASSKDGTSQYF. The V gene is TRBV7-9, the J gene TRBJ2-3; 9 bases fit TRBD2. The CDR3 length is 12 residues. Looked up from germline, CDR1 is SEHNR and CDR2 is FQNEAQ (reference sequence). V gave up 5 bases and J gave up 12 bases; unmatched junction bases: 6. Using reference TRBV7-9 and TRBJ2-3 for the parts outside the CDR3, the full variable domain is DTGVSQNPRHKITKRGQNVTFRCDPISEHNRLYWYRQTLGQGPEFLTYFQNEAQLEKSRLLSDRFSAERPKGSFSTLEIQRTEQGDSAMYLCASSKDGTSQYFGPGTRLTVL.

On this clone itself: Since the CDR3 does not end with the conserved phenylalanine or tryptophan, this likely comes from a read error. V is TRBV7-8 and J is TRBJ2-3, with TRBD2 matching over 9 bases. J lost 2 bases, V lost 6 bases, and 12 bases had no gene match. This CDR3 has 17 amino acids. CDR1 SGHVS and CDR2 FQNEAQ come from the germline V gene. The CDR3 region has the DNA TGTGCCAGCAGTCCCCGGCTTAGCGGGAGAGTCACAGATACGCAGTATGTT. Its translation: CASSPRLSGRVTDTQYV.

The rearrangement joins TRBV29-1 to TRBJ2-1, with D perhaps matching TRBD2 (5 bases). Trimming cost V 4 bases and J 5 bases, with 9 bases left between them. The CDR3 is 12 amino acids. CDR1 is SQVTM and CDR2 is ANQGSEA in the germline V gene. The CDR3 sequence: CSVVPADNEQFF. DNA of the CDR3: TGCAGCGTTGTACCAGCGGACAATGAGCAGTTCTTC.

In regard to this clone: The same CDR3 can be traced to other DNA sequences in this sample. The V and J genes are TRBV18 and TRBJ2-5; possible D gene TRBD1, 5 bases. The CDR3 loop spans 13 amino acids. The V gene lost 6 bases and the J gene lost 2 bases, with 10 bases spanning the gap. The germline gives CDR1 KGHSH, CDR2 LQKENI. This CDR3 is CASSPDSQETQYF. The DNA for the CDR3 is TGTGCCAGCTCCCCAGACAGTCAAGAGACCCAGTACTTC.

The CDR3 DNA sequence: TGTGCCAGCAGTTACTCGACTACCCGCAGCACCGGGGAGCTGTTTTTT. This translates into CASSYSTTRSTGELFF. The chain is built from TRBV6-5 and TRBJ2-2; TRBD2 might be the D (5 bases). The CDR3 runs to 16 residues. Looked up from germline, CDR1 is MNHEY and CDR2 is SVGAGI. The V gene lost 0 bases and the J gene lost 4 bases, with 12 bases spanning the gap.

CDR3 region: CASSLASAGAGDEQFF. CDR3 coding DNA: TGTGCCAGCAGCTTAGCCTCAGCGGGAGCTGGTGATGAGCAGTTCTTC. V and J are TRBV11-2 and TRBJ2-1; 8 bases map to TRBD2. Germline V gene lookup returns CDR1 SGHAT and CDR2 FQNNGV. V lost 1 base, J lost 8 bases, and 10 bases stayed unmatched. CDR3 length equals 16 residues.

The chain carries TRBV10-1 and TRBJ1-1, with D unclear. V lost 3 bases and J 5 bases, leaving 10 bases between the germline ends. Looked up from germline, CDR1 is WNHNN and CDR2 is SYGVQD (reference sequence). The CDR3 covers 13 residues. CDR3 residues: CASSENLETEAFF. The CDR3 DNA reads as TGCGCCAGCAGTGAAAATCTTGAGACTGAAGCTTTCTTT.